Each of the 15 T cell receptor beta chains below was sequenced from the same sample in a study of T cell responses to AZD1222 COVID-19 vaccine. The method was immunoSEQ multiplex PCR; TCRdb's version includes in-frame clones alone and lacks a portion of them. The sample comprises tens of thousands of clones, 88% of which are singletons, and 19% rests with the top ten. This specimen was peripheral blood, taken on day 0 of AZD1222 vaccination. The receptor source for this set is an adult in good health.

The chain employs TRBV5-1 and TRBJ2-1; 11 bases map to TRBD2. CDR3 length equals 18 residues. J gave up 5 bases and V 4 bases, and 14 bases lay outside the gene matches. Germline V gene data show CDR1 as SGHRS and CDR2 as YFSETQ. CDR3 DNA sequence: TGCGCCAGCAGCCCTCGGGGTAGCGGGAGGGCCCTCAACAATGAGCAGTTCTTC. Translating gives CASSPRGSGRALNNEQFF.

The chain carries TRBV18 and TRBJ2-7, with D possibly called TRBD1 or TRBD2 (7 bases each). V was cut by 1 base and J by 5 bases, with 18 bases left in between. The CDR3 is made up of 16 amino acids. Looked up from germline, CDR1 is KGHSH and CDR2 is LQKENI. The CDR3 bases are TGTGCCAGCTCACCACTAATATCAGGGGGGGTCCACGAGCAGTACTTC. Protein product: CASSPLISGGVHEQYF.

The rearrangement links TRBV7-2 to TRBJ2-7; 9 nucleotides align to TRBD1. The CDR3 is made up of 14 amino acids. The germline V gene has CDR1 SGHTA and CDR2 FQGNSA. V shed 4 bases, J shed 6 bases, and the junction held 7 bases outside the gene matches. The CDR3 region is CASSSSRDRAEQYF. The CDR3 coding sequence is TGTGCCAGCAGCTCATCCCGGGACAGGGCCGAGCAGTACTTC.

CDR3 region: CASSSTRRDSSYEQYF. Here the CDR3 DNA reads TGTGCCAGCAGCTCTACCAGGCGGGACAGCTCCTACGAGCAGTACTTC. The V gene is TRBV13, the J gene TRBJ2-7, with a weak D call TRBD1 (7 bases). The germline V gene encodes CDR1 PRHDT and CDR2 FYEKMQ (reference sequence). This CDR3 comprises 16 residues. The V and J ends lost 4 bases and 0 bases respectively, with 16 bases between them.

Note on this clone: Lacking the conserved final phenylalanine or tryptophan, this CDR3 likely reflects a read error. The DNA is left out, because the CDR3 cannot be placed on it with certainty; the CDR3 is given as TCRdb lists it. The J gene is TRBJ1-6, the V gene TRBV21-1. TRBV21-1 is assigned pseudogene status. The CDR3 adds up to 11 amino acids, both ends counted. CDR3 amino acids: CASSKSRSLVQ.

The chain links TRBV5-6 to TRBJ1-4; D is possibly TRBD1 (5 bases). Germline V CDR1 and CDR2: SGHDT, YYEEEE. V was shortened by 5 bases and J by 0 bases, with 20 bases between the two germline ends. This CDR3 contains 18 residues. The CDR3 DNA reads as TGTGCCAGCAGTTCCGGGACGCAAATCCCTCCAACTAATGAAAAACTGTTTTTT. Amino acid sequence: CASSSGTQIPPTNEKLFF.

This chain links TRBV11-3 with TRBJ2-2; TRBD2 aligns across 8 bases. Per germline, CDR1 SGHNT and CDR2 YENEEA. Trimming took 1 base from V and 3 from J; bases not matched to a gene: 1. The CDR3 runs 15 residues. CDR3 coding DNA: TGTGCCAGCAGCTTAGCGGGGGGGGACACCGGGGAGCTGTTTTTT. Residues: CASSLAGGDTGELFF. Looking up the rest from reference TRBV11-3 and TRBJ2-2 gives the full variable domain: EAGVVQSPRYKIIEKKQPVAFWCNPISGHNTLYWYLQNLGQGPELLIRYENEEAVDDSQLPKDRFSAERLKGVDSTLKIQPAELGDSAVYLCASSLAGGDTGELFFGEGSRLTVL.

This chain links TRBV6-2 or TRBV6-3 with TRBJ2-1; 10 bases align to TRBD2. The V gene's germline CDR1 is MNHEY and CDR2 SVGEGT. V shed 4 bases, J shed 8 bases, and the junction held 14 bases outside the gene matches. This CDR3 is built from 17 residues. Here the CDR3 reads CASSLTVGLAKGDEQFF. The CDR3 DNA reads TGTGCCAGCAGTTTGACCGTGGGACTAGCGAAAGGGGATGAGCAGTTCTTC.

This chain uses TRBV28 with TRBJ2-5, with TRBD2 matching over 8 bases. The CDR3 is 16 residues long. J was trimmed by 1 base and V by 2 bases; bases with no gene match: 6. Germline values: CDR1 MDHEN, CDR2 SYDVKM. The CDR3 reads CASSLGSGTLQETQYF. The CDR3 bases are TGTGCCAGCAGTTTAGGTAGCGGGACCCTCCAAGAGACCCAGTACTTC. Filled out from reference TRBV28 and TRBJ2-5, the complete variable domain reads DVKVTQSSRYLVKRTGEKVFLECVQDMDHENMFWYRQDPGLGLRLIYFSYDVKMKEKGDIPEGYSVSREKKERFSLILESASTNQTSMYLCASSLGSGTLQETQYFGPGTRLLVL.

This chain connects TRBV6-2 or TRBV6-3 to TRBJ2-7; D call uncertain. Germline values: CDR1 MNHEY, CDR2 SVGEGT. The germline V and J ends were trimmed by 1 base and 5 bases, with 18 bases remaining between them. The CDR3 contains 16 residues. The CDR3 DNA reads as TGTGCCAGCAGTTACTGGGCAGGACCCTCGCCGGACGAGCAGTACTTC. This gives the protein CASSYWAGPSPDEQYF.

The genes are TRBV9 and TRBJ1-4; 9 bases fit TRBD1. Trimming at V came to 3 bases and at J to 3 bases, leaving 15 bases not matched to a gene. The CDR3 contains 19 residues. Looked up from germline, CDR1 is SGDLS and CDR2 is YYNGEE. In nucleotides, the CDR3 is TGTGCCAGCAGCGGTCGAGGCCCGACAGGGGGAGCGGCTAATGAAAAACTGTTTTTT. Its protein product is CASSGRGPTGGAANEKLFF.

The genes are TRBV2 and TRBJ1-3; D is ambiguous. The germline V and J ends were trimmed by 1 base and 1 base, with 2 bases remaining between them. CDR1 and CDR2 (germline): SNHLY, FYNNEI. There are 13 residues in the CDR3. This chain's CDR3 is CASSEDSGNTIYF. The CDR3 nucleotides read TGTGCCAGCAGTGAAGATTCTGGAAACACCATATATTTT. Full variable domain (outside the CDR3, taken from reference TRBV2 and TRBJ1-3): EPEVTQTPSHQVTQMGQEVILRCVPISNHLYFYWYRQILGQKVEFLVSFYNNEISEKSEIFDDQFSVERPDGSNFTLKIRSTKLEDSAMYFCASSEDSGNTIYFGEGSWLTVV.

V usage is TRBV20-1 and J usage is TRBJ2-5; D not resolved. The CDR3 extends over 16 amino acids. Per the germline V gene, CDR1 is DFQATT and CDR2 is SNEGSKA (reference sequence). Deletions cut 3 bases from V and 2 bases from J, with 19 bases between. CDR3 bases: TGCAGTGCTAGTTCGGCGGCCTTATCAATGCAAGAGACCCAGTACTTC. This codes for CSASSAALSMQETQYF.

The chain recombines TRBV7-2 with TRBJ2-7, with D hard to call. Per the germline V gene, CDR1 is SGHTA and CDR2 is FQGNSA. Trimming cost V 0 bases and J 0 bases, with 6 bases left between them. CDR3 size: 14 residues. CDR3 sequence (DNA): TGTGCCAGCAGCTTAGCGCACACCTCCTACGAGCAGTACTTC. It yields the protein CASSLAHTSYEQYF.

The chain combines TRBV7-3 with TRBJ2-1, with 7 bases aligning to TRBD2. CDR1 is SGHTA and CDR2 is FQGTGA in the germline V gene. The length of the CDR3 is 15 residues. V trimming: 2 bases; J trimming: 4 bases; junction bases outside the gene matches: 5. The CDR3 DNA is TGTGCCAGCAGCTTATGGCTAGCGGAGTACAATGAGCAGTTCTTC. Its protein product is CASSLWLAEYNEQFF.